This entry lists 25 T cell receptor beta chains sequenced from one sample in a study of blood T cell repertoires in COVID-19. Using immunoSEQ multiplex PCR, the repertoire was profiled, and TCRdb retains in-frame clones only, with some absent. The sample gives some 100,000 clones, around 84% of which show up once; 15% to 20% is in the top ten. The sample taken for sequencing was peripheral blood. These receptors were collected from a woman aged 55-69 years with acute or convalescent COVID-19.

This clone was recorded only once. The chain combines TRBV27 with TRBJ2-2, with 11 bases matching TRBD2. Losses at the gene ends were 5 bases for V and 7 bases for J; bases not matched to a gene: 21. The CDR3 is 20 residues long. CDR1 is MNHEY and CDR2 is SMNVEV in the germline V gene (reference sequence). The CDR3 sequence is CASSLRDRLAGGPHHGELFF. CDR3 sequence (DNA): TGTGCCAGCAGTCTACGGGATAGGCTAGCGGGGGGTCCACACCACGGGGAGCTGTTTTTT.

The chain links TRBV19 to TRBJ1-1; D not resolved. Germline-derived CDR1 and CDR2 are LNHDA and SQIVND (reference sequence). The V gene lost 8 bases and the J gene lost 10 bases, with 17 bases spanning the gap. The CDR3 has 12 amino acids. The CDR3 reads CASGPRGQAAFF. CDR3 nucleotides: TGTGCCAGTGGGCCCCGCGGGCAGGCAGCTTTCTTT.

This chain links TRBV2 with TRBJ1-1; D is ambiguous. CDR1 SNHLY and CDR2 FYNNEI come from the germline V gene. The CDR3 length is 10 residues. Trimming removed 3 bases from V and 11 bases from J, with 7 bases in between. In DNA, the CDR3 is TGTGCCAGCAGTGAGCAGCGGGCTTTCTTT. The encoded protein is CASSEQRAFF. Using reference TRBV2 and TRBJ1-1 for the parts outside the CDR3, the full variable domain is EPEVTQTPSHQVTQMGQEVILRCVPISNHLYFYWYRQILGQKVEFLVSFYNNEISEKSEIFDDQFSVERPDGSNFTLKIRSTKLEDSAMYFCASSEQRAFFGQGTRLTVV.

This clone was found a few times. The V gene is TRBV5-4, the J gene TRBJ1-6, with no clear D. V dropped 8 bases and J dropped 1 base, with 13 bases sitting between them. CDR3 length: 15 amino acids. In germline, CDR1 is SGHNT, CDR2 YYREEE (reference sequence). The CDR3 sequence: CASRRADSYNSPLHF. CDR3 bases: TGTGCCAGTCGGCGAGCGGATTCCTATAATTCACCCCTCCACTTT.

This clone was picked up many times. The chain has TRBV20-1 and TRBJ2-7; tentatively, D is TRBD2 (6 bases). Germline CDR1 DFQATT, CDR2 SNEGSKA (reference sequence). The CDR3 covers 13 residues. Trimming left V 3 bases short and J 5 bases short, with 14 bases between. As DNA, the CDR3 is TGCAGTGCTAGTAGGGGAGGAGGCAACGAGCAGTACTTC. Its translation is CSASRGGGNEQYF.

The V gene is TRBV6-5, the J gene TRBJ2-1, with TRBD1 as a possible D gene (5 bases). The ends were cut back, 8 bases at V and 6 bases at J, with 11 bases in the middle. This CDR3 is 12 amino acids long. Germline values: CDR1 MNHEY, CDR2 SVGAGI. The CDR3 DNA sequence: TGTGCCAGCCAGACAGCCCGCAATGAGCAGTTCTTC. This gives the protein CASQTARNEQFF.

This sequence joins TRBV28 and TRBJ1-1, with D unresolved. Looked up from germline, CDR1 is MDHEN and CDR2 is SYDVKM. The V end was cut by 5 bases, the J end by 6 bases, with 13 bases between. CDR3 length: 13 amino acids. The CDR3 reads CASSSHMGPEAFF. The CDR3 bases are TGTGCCAGCAGTAGCCATATGGGCCCTGAAGCTTTCTTT.

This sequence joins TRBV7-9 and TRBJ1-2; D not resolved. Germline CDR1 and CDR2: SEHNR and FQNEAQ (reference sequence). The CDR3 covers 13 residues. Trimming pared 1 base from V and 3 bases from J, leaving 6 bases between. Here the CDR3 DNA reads TGTGCCAGCAGCTTAGGTCCGGACTATGGCTACACCTTC. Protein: CASSLGPDYGYTF.

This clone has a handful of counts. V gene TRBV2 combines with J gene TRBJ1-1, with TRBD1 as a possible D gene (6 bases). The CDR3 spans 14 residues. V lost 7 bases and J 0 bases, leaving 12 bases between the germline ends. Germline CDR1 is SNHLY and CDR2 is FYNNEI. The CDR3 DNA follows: TGTGCCAGCAATTACAGGGATATGAACACTGAAGCTTTCTTT. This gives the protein CASNYRDMNTEAFF.

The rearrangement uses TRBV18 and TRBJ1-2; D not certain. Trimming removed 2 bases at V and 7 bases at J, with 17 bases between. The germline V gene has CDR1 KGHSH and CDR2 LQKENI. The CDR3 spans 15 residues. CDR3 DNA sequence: TGTGCCAGCTCACCATCATCTTCCGGGGAGGGTGGCTACACCTTC. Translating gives CASSPSSSGEGGYTF.

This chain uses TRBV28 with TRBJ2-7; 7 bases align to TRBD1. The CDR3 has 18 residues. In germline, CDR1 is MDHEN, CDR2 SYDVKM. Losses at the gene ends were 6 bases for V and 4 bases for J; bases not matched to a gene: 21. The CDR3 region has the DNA TGTGCCAGCAGAGGGCGCCCTGGACAGGCAGCGCGGAGGTACGAGCAGTACTTC. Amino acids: CASRGRPGQAARRYEQYF.

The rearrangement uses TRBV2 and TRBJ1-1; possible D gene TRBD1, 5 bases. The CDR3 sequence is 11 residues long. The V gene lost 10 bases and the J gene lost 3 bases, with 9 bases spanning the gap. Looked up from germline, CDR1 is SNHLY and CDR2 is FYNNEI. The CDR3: CAILGDTEAFF. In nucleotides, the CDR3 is TGTGCCATTTTAGGGGACACTGAAGCTTTCTTT.

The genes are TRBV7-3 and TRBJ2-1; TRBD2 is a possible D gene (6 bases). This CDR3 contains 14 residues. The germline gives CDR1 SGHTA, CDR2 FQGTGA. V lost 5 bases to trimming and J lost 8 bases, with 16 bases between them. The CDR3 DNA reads TGTGCCAGCAGCCTCACCCGGGGGACCGATGAGCAGTTCTTC. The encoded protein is CASSLTRGTDEQFF.

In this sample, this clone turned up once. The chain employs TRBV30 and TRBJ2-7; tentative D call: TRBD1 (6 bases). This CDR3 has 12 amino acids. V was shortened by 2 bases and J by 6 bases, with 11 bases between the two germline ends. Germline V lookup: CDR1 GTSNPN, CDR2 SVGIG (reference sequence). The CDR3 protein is CAWSPTGIEQYF. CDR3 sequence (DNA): TGTGCCTGGAGTCCCACAGGGATCGAGCAGTACTTC.

CDR3 region: CASSRRRSASQYNEQFF. The CDR3 nucleotides are TGTGCCAGCAGCCGAAGAAGGAGTGCCTCTCAATACAATGAGCAGTTCTTC. The chain combines TRBV7-9 with TRBJ2-1; D uncertain. The CDR3 runs 17 residues. Germline CDR1 reads SEHNR; CDR2 reads FQNEAQ (reference sequence). With 5 bases removed from V and 4 bases from J, the gap between germline ends came to 21 bases. The whole variable domain, filled in from reference TRBV7-9 and TRBJ2-1, reads DTGVSQNPRHKITKRGQNVTFRCDPISEHNRLYWYRQTLGQGPEFLTYFQNEAQLEKSRLLSDRFSAERPKGSFSTLEIQRTEQGDSAMYLCASSRRRSASQYNEQFFGPGTRLTVL.

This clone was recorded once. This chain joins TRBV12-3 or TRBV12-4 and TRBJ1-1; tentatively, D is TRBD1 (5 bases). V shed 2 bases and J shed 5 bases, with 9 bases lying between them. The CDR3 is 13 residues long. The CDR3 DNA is TGTGCCAGCAGTTTATGGGGGGGAACTGAAGCTTTCTTT. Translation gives CASSLWGGTEAFF.

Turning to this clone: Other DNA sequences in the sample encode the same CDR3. The CDR3 region has the DNA TGTGCCAGCAGTTTTTCGGGTGGCACTGAAGCTTTCTTT. It yields the protein CASSFSGGTEAFF. The chain employs TRBV12-3 or TRBV12-4 and TRBJ1-1; D gene uncertain. This CDR3 has 13 residues. Trimming cost V 3 bases and J 4 bases, with 9 bases left between them.

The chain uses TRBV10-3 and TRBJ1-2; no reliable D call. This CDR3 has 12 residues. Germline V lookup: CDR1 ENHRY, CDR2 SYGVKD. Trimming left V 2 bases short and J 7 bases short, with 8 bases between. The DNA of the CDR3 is TGTGCCATCAGTGAGCCATACGGTGGCTACACCTTC. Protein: CAISEPYGGYTF.

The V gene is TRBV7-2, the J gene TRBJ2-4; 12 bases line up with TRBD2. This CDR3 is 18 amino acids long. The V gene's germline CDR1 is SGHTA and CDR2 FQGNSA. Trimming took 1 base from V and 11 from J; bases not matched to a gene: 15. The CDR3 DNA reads TGTGCCAGCAGCTTAGGACTAGCGGGGGCCGCTGGCGCTAACGTTCAGTACTTC. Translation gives CASSLGLAGAAGANVQYF.

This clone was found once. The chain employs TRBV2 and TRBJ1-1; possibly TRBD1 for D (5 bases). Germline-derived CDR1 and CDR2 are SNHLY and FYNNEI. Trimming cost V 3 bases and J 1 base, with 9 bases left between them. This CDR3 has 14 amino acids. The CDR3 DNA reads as TGTGCCAGCAGTGACGGGACTTGGAACACTGAAGCTTTCTTT. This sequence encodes CASSDGTWNTEAFF.

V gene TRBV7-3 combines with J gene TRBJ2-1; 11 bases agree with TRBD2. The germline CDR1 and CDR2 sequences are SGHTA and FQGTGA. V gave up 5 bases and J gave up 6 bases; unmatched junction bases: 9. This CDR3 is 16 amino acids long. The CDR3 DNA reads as TGTGCCAGCAGCCCTGAGACTAGCGGGGTATCCAATGAGCAGTTCTTC. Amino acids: CASSPETSGVSNEQFF.

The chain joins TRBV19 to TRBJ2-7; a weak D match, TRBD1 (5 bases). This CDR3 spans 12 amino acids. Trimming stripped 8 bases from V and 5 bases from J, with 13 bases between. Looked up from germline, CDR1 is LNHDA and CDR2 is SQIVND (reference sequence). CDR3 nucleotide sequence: TGTGCCAGTTCCCAGGGTATTGACGAGCAGTACTTC. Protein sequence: CASSQGIDEQYF.

This CDR3 is CASSGGGGYYNEQFF. The CDR3 nucleotides read TGTGCCAGCTCCGGAGGGGGGGGGTACTACAATGAGCAGTTCTTC. This chain connects TRBV27 to TRBJ2-1, with D perhaps TRBD2 (7 bases). Trimming removed 8 bases from V and 3 bases from J, with 17 bases in between. The CDR3 consists of 15 residues. CDR1 is MNHEY, CDR2 SMNVEV, per germline (reference sequence).

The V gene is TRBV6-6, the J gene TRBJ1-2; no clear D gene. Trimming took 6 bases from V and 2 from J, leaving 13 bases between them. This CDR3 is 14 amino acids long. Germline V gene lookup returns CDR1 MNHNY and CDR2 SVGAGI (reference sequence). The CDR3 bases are TGTGCCAGCAGACTCGACTCGATGAACTATGGCTACACCTTC. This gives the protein CASRLDSMNYGYTF.

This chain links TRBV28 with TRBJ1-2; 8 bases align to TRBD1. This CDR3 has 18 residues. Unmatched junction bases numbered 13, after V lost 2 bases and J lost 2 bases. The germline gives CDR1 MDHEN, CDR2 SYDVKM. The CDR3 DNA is TGTGCCAGCAGTTTAACGGCTAGCAGGGGGCGCGGAAACTATGGCTACACCTTC. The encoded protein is CASSLTASRGRGNYGYTF.